This T cell receptor beta chain was sequenced for a study of T cells in Graves' hyperthyroidism and ophthalmopathy (dated by TCRdb to between 2018 and 2021). The study in broad terms: Peripheral blood samples were taken at initial diagnosis, before any treatment was given. To identify TCR V-J signatures that set the groups apart, the researchers used a discovery cohort of about a hundred patients, made up of around 40 with Graves' ophthalmopathy and some 58 with stable Graves' hyperthyroidism. Prospective prediction of ophthalmopathy was tested in an independent validation cohort consisting of fewer than 20 hyperthyroidism patients and more than 15 patients who later progressed to ophthalmopathy. The 95 to 100 discovery patients were divided at random into training and test sets in a 7:3 ratio. The study also compared thyroid tissue and blood T-cell repertoires from over 5 Graves' hyperthyroidism patients. Following sampling, methimazole starting at 30 mg daily was given to hyperthyroidism patients, and high-dose intravenous methylprednisolone was given to ophthalmopathy patients. The paper reports TCR Vbeta CDR3 sequencing of more than 120 peripheral blood samples: approximately 41 ophthalmopathy, fewer than 80 hyperthyroidism and around 17 progressor patients.

The TCR beta CDR3 regions were amplified from RNA transcripts. A first-round RT-PCR of the TCR CDR3 used the HTBI primer set with the Qiagen OneStep RT-PCR kit. Libraries were constructed in a second round of multiplex PCR, after which size selection and purification were carried out. Paired-end sequencing of the libraries was performed with 100 bp reads on an Illumina HiSeq2000. The authors processed their data as follows. SOAPnuke was used to process the raw data, with reads discarded if the reads contained adapters or uncalled bases, had a mean Phred below 15, or lacked an exact constant-primer or identifier match. High-quality paired reads were merged with COPE v1.2.5, and unique nucleotide sequences were defined as clonotypes. Clonotypes were aligned to IMGT TRBV, TRBD and TRBJ reference segments using MiTCR v1.1. Analysis was restricted to V-J combinations with a frequency above 0.0001, which covered 99.2% of repertoires. A TCS score was defined as the ratio of F50 (clonal expansion) to E x V (chaos), with BLOSUM62-based TCRdist applied between CDR3 peptides within each V-J. Welch's t-statistics and random forest reduced around 520 V-J features to 13, which were used in a naive Bayes classifier (R e1071). Through fastp at Q25 and MiXCR, TCRdb rebuilt clones from the public reads, retaining in-frame beta chains. Rows are combined by CDR3 protein, so each entry shows the most common genes and DNA. These V and J calls are TCRdb output, not the study's own analysis. This sample comprises roughly 740,000 distinct CDR3 sequences, 16% of them detected only once. The ten largest make up around 7.7% of the sample.

This clonotype has just a few counts. Its antigen is currently not known. No qualities accompany the bases; no much larger clone lies one base away. The paper's findings and limits, for the study overall: Blood samples also contained most of the expanded thyroid clonotypes (frequency above 0.001), which suggests that blood repertoires may reflect thyroid immune responses. A model built on a 13 V-J signature distinguished ophthalmopathy from stable hyperthyroidism, reaching 85% to 90% sensitivity and around 81% specificity in cross-validation and 80%/75% in testing. In validation, progression to ophthalmopathy was predicted by the model with 55% to 71% sensitivity and roughly 76% specificity, a median of approximately 6.5 months before onset. Sample size was not statistically predetermined, and investigators were not blinded to group allocation.

A patient counted as having stable Graves' hyperthyroidism if no progression to ophthalmopathy occurred over 18 months of follow-up. Hyperthyroidism patients were aged 18 to 65 years and newly diagnosed, with disease duration of less than 2 months. The study excluded patients with uncontrolled infections, other autoimmune diseases, pregnancy or lactation. Diagnoses were based on clinical symptoms, serum thyroxine and TRAb, thyroid ultrasound and orbital computed tomography. PBMCs were separated from around 9.1 ml of fresh peripheral blood using Ficoll-Paque density gradient centrifugation. Total RNA was extracted using Trizol reagent, and RNA quality was assessed on an Agilent 2100 Bioanalyzer. This clonotype was obtained from a man between 18 and 35 years old with Graves' hyperthyroidism. Sequencing was carried out using blood.

The DNA sequence is as follows: TGTGCCAGCAGCTCCTACCCCGGGCCCCAGCATTTT. The encoded protein is CASSSYPGPQHF. The sequence is built from TRBV28 and TRBJ1-5; no D segment can be confidently identified. Reading from cysteine to phenylalanine, the CDR3 counts 12 amino acids. Only the CDR3 DNA is retained, 36 bases long and in frame from the first base. Reading the germline V gene gives CDR1 MDHEN and CDR2 SYDVKM. The V end loses 6 bases and the J end loses 9 bases, and a stretch of 12 bases separates them. Reference TRBV28 and TRBJ1-5 genes cover what lies past the CDR3, so the full variable domain is DVKVTQSSRYLVKRTGEKVFLECVQDMDHENMFWYRQDPGLGLRLIYFSYDVKMKEKGDIPEGYSVSREKKERFSLILESASTNQTSMYLCASSSYPGPQHFGDGTRLSIL.